The rows below give T cell receptor beta chains drawn from one sample of a study of cytotoxic CD8 clonotypes in ibrutinib-treated CLL. Clones were sequenced by immunoSEQ multiplex PCR, and TCRdb holds only the in-frame ones, with some missing. The table lists about 250,000 clones, around 70% of them singletons. The sample consisted of PBMCs, taken after 24 months of ibrutinib treatment. These receptors all stem from a human donor with chronic lymphocytic leukemia. CDR3s include the opening cysteine and the closing phenylalanine or tryptophan. Each record gives: V gene, D gene, J gene, clone size, CDR3 protein, CDR3 DNA. The D gene is left open where the match is weak. Not every row has a clone size; where given, it reads once, few, many or a size class.

v_gene: TRBV28; d_gene: TRBD1; j_gene: TRBJ1-5; abundance: -; CDR3aa: CASSRDRDQPQHF; CDR3nt: TGTGCCAGCAGCCGGGACAGGGATCAGCCCCAGCATTTT
v_gene: TRBV4-3; d_gene: -; j_gene: TRBJ1-4; abundance: -; CDR3aa: CASSQEKGPATNEKLFF; CDR3nt: TGCGCCAGCAGCCAAGAAAAGGGACCGGCAACTAATGAAAAACTGTTTTTT
v_gene: TRBV4-1; d_gene: TRBD1; j_gene: TRBJ2-7; abundance: -; CDR3aa: CASSQDPGGSYEQYF; CDR3nt: TGCGCCAGCAGCCAAGATCCAGGGGGCTCCTACGAGCAGTACTTC
v_gene: TRBV7-9; d_gene: -; j_gene: TRBJ2-1; abundance: -; CDR3aa: CASSSEESYNEQFF; CDR3nt: TGTGCCAGCAGCTCGGAGGAATCCTACAATGAGCAGTTCTTC
v_gene: TRBV11-2; d_gene: -; j_gene: TRBJ1-2; abundance: -; CDR3aa: CASKGPYGYTF; CDR3nt: TGTGCCAGCAAAGGGCCCTATGGCTACACCTTC
v_gene: TRBV5-4; d_gene: -; j_gene: TRBJ2-1; abundance: -; CDR3aa: CASSHPSESSNEQFF; CDR3nt: TGTGCCAGCAGTCATCCTAGCGAATCCTCCAATGAGCAGTTCTTC
v_gene: TRBV28; d_gene: TRBD1; j_gene: TRBJ1-1; abundance: -; CDR3aa: CASSFGIGDRNTEAFF; CDR3nt: TGTGCCAGCAGTTTCGGTATTGGGGACAGGAACACTGAAGCTTTCTTT
v_gene: TRBV6-5; d_gene: TRBD2; j_gene: TRBJ2-3; abundance: -; CDR3aa: CASSYELAGPDTQYF; CDR3nt: TGTGCCAGCAGTTACGAACTAGCGGGTCCGGATACGCAGTATTTT
v_gene: TRBV7-3; d_gene: -; j_gene: TRBJ2-5; abundance: -; CDR3aa: CASSLTGPEETQYF; CDR3nt: TGTGCCAGCAGCTTAACAGGACCCGAAGAGACCCAGTACTTC
v_gene: TRBV30; d_gene: TRBD2; j_gene: TRBJ2-1; abundance: -; CDR3aa: CAWSVDPRREKGEQFF; CDR3nt: TGTGCCTGGAGTGTAGACCCCCGGCGGGAGAAGGGTGAGCAGTTCTTC
v_gene: TRBV5-1; d_gene: -; j_gene: TRBJ2-7; abundance: -; CDR3aa: CASSNHYEQYF; CDR3nt: TGCGCCAGCAGCAATCACTACGAGCAGTACTTC
v_gene: TRBV14; d_gene: -; j_gene: TRBJ2-5; abundance: -; CDR3aa: CASSQDEGPFVETQYF; CDR3nt: TGTGCCAGCAGCCAAGACGAGGGACCTTTCGTGGAGACCCAGTACTTC
v_gene: TRBV18; d_gene: -; j_gene: TRBJ2-7; abundance: -; CDR3aa: CASRRELAANYEQYF; CDR3nt: TGTGCCAGTCGACGGGAACTAGCAGCCAACTACGAGCAGTACTTC
v_gene: TRBV27; d_gene: -; j_gene: TRBJ1-2; abundance: -; CDR3aa: CASGRGEAYGYTF; CDR3nt: TGTGCCAGCGGAAGGGGAGAAGCCTATGGCTACACCTTC
v_gene: TRBV7-9; d_gene: TRBD2; j_gene: TRBJ2-7; abundance: few; CDR3aa: CASSLVSTSGRDSYEQYF; CDR3nt: TGTGCCAGCAGCTTAGTATCGACTAGCGGGAGGGATTCCTACGAGCAGTACTTC
v_gene: TRBV4-3; d_gene: -; j_gene: TRBJ2-7; abundance: -; CDR3aa: CASSQVSGPTYEQYF; CDR3nt: TGCGCCAGCAGCCAAGTCTCGGGACCTACCTACGAGCAGTACTTC
v_gene: TRBV27; d_gene: -; j_gene: TRBJ2-1; abundance: -; CDR3aa: CASSPNPARTTNEQFF; CDR3nt: TGTGCCAGCAGTCCCAACCCCGCCCGAACCACGAATGAGCAGTTCTTC
v_gene: TRBV6-5; d_gene: -; j_gene: TRBJ2-1; abundance: -; CDR3aa: CASSYSTVPNEQFF; CDR3nt: TGTGCCAGCAGTTACTCGACAGTTCCCAATGAGCAGTTCTTC
v_gene: TRBV5-6; d_gene: -; j_gene: TRBJ1-4; abundance: few; CDR3aa: CASSSGFPEKLFF; CDR3nt: TGTGCCAGCAGCTCCGGGTTTCCTGAAAAACTGTTTTTT
v_gene: TRBV7-9; d_gene: TRBD1; j_gene: TRBJ1-5; abundance: -; CDR3aa: CASSLGQGIQPQHF; CDR3nt: TGTGCCAGCAGCTTAGGACAGGGGATACAGCCCCAGCATTTT
v_gene: TRBV11-2; d_gene: TRBD2; j_gene: TRBJ2-1; abundance: -; CDR3aa: CASSFRTAGGPLGEQFF; CDR3nt: TGTGCCAGCAGCTTCCGAACAGCGGGAGGGCCCTTAGGTGAGCAGTTCTTC
v_gene: TRBV6-6; d_gene: -; j_gene: TRBJ2-1; abundance: few; CDR3aa: CASSYGANEQFF; CDR3nt: TGTGCCAGCAGTTATGGTGCAAATGAGCAGTTCTTC
v_gene: TRBV2; d_gene: -; j_gene: TRBJ1-1; abundance: few; CDR3aa: CASWMNTEAFF; CDR3nt: TGTGCCAGTTGGATGAACACTGAAGCTTTCTTT
v_gene: TRBV30; d_gene: -; j_gene: TRBJ1-4; abundance: -; CDR3aa: CAWRQTGAGEKLFF; CDR3nt: TGTGCCTGGCGTCAAACGGGGGCTGGAGAAAAACTGTTTTTT
v_gene: TRBV5-4; d_gene: -; j_gene: TRBJ2-5; abundance: -; CDR3aa: CASSLRGLRETQYF; CDR3nt: TGTGCCAGCAGCTTGCGGGGCCTAAGGGAGACCCAGTACTTC
v_gene: TRBV11-3; d_gene: -; j_gene: TRBJ2-7; abundance: -; CDR3aa: CASSLGVGEYEQYF; CDR3nt: TGTGCCAGCAGCTTAGGGGTGGGAGAGTACGAGCAGTACTTC
v_gene: TRBV30; d_gene: -; j_gene: TRBJ2-7; abundance: -; CDR3aa: CAWSRAYEQYF; CDR3nt: TGTGCCTGGAGCCGGGCCTACGAGCAGTACTTC
v_gene: TRBV25-1; d_gene: TRBD1; j_gene: TRBJ1-2; abundance: -; CDR3aa: CASSETWRDRGYTF; CDR3nt: TGTGCCAGCAGTGAAACCTGGAGGGACAGAGGCTACACCTTC
v_gene: TRBV5-4; d_gene: TRBD1; j_gene: TRBJ2-1; abundance: -; CDR3aa: CASSPGQGEGEQFF; CDR3nt: TGTGCCAGCAGCCCCGGACAGGGGGAAGGTGAGCAGTTCTTC
v_gene: TRBV23-1; d_gene: -; j_gene: TRBJ2-1; abundance: -; CDR3aa: CASRIFNEQFF; CDR3nt: TGCGCCAGCAGGATTTTCAATGAGCAGTTCTTC
v_gene: TRBV28; d_gene: -; j_gene: TRBJ2-7; abundance: -; CDR3aa: CASSPLDRVSYEQYF; CDR3nt: TGTGCCAGCAGTCCCCTAGACAGAGTCTCGTACGAGCAGTACTTC
v_gene: TRBV5-6; d_gene: -; j_gene: TRBJ1-1; abundance: few; CDR3aa: CASSLVTEAFF; CDR3nt: TGTGCCAGCAGCCTTGTCACTGAAGCTTTCTTT
v_gene: TRBV9; d_gene: -; j_gene: TRBJ2-2; abundance: -; CDR3aa: CASSVSSGTTGELFF; CDR3nt: TGTGCCAGCAGCGTCTCGTCGGGAACGACCGGGGAGCTGTTTTTT